The clone carrying this T cell receptor beta chain was seen repeatedly, ten times or more. This entry comes from a study of CD8+CD57+ T cells in acquired aplastic anemia. Study context: The mean DNA yield obtained from sorted CD4+ and CD8+ cells came to 3 to 3.5 ug.

Using genomic DNA as the template, TCR beta VDJ and CDR3 profiling was carried out. TCRdb called the reads again in MiXCR, with one record for every CDR3 protein. The profile shows more than 100,000 distinct CDR3 sequences, 48% of them singletons. The sample was sorted CD4+, CD8+, or CD8+CD57+ T cells (not recorded which) from PBMCs. The clonotype originates from a human donor in good health, serving as a control.

The CDR3 DNA sequence: TGTGCCACCAGCCTTATACTAGGGTCTGGAAACACCATATATTTT. Protein sequence: CATSLILGSGNTIYF. The V and J genes are TRBV24-1 and TRBJ1-3; D not certain. This CDR3 comprises 15 residues. Trimming took off 7 bases at V and 1 base at J, with 13 bases between the two ends. Germline V gene sequence: CDR1 KGHDR, CDR2 SFDVKD.